The clone carrying this T cell receptor (beta chain) came up once. Its antigen is currently unknown. Distinct nucleotide sequences in the sample also encode this CDR3. For each subset, genomic DNA was distributed in equal portions over several immunoSEQ plates. Measured with immunoSEQ multiplex PCR; TCRdb has only the in-frame clones, and not every one. The sample shows millions of clones, approximately 95% of them seen only once. This record belongs to a study of shared clonotypes between healthy human individuals. V was clipped by 5 bases and J by 9 bases; unmatched bases: 6. This CDR3 comprises 14 residues. Per the germline V gene, CDR1 is SGHRS and CDR2 is YFSETQ. Whole-study results and caveats: Larger richness was generally estimated for naive than memory subsets.

This TCR was recovered from a man aged 18 to 30 in good health. What was sequenced was naive CD4+ T cells sorted from blood. Subset: CD45RA+ positively selected. The rearrangement joins TRBV5-1 to TRBJ1-6; TRBD1 agrees at 9 bases. CDR3 sequence reads: CASREQGAGSPLHF. CDR3 DNA: TGCGCCAGCAGAGAACAGGGGGCCGGTTCACCCCTCCACTTT.